This TCR beta chain was identified in a study of blood T cell repertoires in COVID-19. At the level of the study: T cells, B-cell-depleted T cells, or PBMCs provided the cDNA or gDNA that served as material.

The method was immunoSEQ multiplex PCR; TCRdb's version includes in-frame clones alone and lacks a portion of them. Of hundreds of thousands of clones detected, approximately 90% appear once; the ten largest clones hold approximately 1.5%. Germline values: CDR1 MNHEY, CDR2 SMNVEV (reference sequence). The V segment lost 5 bases and the J segment 4 bases; nucleotides outside the gene matches: 13. The CDR3 length is 17 residues. Participant reports of clinical history set cohort assignment. Individuals in the exposed group had encountered a COVID-19 case within 2 weeks preceding study entry. The material sequenced was PBMCs or T cells enriched from blood (not recorded which). The TCR comes from a woman between 18 and 29 years old who had been exposed to COVID-19. The rearrangement joins TRBV27 to TRBJ2-1, with TRBD1 matching over 8 bases. CDR3 nucleotide sequence: TGTGCCAGCAGTCTTAGAGCTGGACAGGGCCCTTACAATGAGCAGTTCTTC. Its protein product is CASSLRAGQGPYNEQFF.